This T cell receptor (beta chain) was found in a study of blood T cell repertoires in COVID-19. Study-level information: The analysed material was cDNA or gDNA that came from T cells, B-cell-depleted T cells, or PBMCs.

It was during active infection that Seattle patients were enrolled and then longitudinally followed. Sequencing used immunoSEQ multiplex PCR; TCRdb keeps in-frame clones, though not all of them. The table records about 250,000 clones, 90% of them present only once. V lost 4 bases to trimming and J lost 0 bases; unmatched junction nucleotides: 10. Germline lookup yields CDR1 SGHDT and CDR2 YYEEEE. The CDR3 runs 17 residues. Material: peripheral blood. V gene TRBV5-6 combines with J gene TRBJ1-2; 9 nucleotides align to TRBD1. This clonotype was sampled from a woman in her sixties or seventies with COVID-19, enrolled during active disease. In DNA form, the CDR3 reads TGTGCCAGCAGCGTCTACAGGGGGCCAGCGACTAACTATGGCTACACCTTC. It encodes CASSVYRGPATNYGYTF.